This entry features one TCR beta chain sequence. Its antigen is unknown. The data originate from a study of cytomegalovirus exposure and HLA in healthy donors. Findings and caveats of the study: Later work found most CMV-associated TCR beta chains apparently HLA-restricted. The study dropped some indistinguishable V segments, TRBV6-2 and TRBV6-3 among them.

Germline V CDR1 and CDR2: SGHTA, FQGNSA. V dropped 3 bases and J dropped 1; count of bases not matched to a gene: 6. This CDR3 is 16 amino acids long. PCR was performed using 60 Vbeta and 13 Jbeta primers. Libraries were prepared by immunoSEQ multiplex PCR; TCRdb keeps only in-frame clonotypes and omits some of them. This repertoire shows about 52,000 clones, roughly 53% found once; its top ten account for over 9.5%. The sequence was collected from a human donor in good health. The sample was PBMCs. V is TRBV7-2 and J is TRBJ2-7; 10 bases line up with TRBD1. The CDR3 protein is CASSFRRDRGSYEQYF. The CDR3 DNA sequence: TGTGCCAGCAGCTTCCGCCGGGACAGGGGATCCTACGAGCAGTACTTC.